This T cell receptor (beta chain) was obtained from a study of T-cell reconstitution after alpha-beta-depleted transplantation in children. This clonotype was found a few times. Using unique molecular identifiers, the investigators prepared the TCRbeta library. TCRdb reprocessed the PCR reads with MiXCR, giving one entry per CDR3 protein. This sample has hundreds of thousands of distinct CDR3 sequences, with 8.5% to 10% found just once. Per germline, CDR1 DFQATT and CDR2 SNEGSKA (reference sequence). The CDR3 has 16 residues. The junction had 13 bases not matched to a gene; V was cut back by 1 base and J by 4 bases.

The sequenced sample was PBMCs from the stem cell graft donor, obtained from the stem cell graft. The source is a human donor who donated a stem cell graft to a child with acute lymphoblastic leukemia. This sequence joins TRBV20-1 and TRBJ2-7; TRBD1 aligns across 7 bases. The CDR3 reads CSARGSLGGISYEQYF. The CDR3 DNA follows: TGCAGTGCTAGAGGAAGTTTAGGGGGCATCTCGTACGAGCAGTACTTC.